These T cell receptor beta chains were read from a single sample in a study of cytomegalovirus exposure and HLA in healthy donors. Sequencing was performed with immunoSEQ multiplex PCR; in TCRdb, only in-frame clones are kept and a portion is missing. The sample yields about 150,000 clones, around four fifths seen once. Sequenced input: PBMCs. Every receptor here comes from a young woman in good health and CMV-seronegative. The CDR3 runs from the conserved cysteine through the conserved F or W. The D gene is left open where the match is weak. The size field is filled for only some rows; it gives once, few, many or a size class.

>TRBJ1-2|-|TRBV6-5|-
TGTGCCAGCAGTTACGGAGGGGACTATGGCTACACCTTC
CASSYGGDYGYTF
>TRBJ1-4|once|TRBV27|-
TGTGCCAGCAGTCTCATACTCGATGAAAAACTGTTTTTT
CASSLILDEKLFF
>TRBJ2-5|-|TRBV28|-
TGTGCCAGCAGTTTGGAACAGGGAGGGCGGTACTTC
CASSLEQGGRYF
>TRBJ1-6|-|TRBV19|-
TGTGCCAGTACCCCTGGGACATCGAATTCACCCCTCCACTTT
CASTPGTSNSPLHF
>TRBJ1-5|-|TRBV28|TRBD1
TGTGCCAGCAGTAGGACAGGGAGACTTAGCAATCAGCCCCAGCATTTT
CASSRTGRLSNQPQHF
>TRBJ2-3|-|TRBV11-2|TRBD2
TGTGCCAGCAGCTTGTTAGCGGGGGGTACAGATACGCAGTATTTT
CASSLLAGGTDTQYF
>TRBJ2-5|-|TRBV6-5|TRBD1
TGTGCCAGCAGTGGGGGACAGTTCCAAGAGACCCAGTACTTC
CASSGGQFQETQYF
>TRBJ1-5|-|TRBV29-1|-
TGCAGCGTCAAATTAACAGGGCATAGCAATCAGCCCCAGCATTTT
CSVKLTGHSNQPQHF
>TRBJ2-7|-|TRBV5-1|-
TGCGCCAGCAGCCGCGGGACCGGCCGGGGATCCGAGCAGTACTTC
CASSRGTGRGSEQYF
>TRBJ1-3|-|TRBV29-1|-
TGCAGCGTTGATAGGATAGGTTCGGGCTCTGGAAACACCATATATTTT
CSVDRIGSGSGNTIYF
>TRBJ1-6|-|TRBV6-5|-
TGTGCCAGCAGAGAGACACAGGGAAATAATTCACCCCTCCACTTT
CASRETQGNNSPLHF
>TRBJ1-2|-|TRBV18|-
TGTGCCAGCTCACCCACCCGAGGCAGCCTCTATGGCTACACCTTC
CASSPTRGSLYGYTF
>TRBJ2-2|-|TRBV9|TRBD2
TGTGCCAGCAGCGTAGGCCTAGCGGGGGGGGAGGCGAACACCGGGGAGCTGTTTTTT
CASSVGLAGGEANTGELFF
>TRBJ1-1|-|TRBV6-6|TRBD1
TGTGCCAGCAGTTCCCGACAGGGGGTCTACACTGAAGCTTTCTTT
CASSSRQGVYTEAFF
>TRBJ1-5|-|TRBV6-1|-
TGTGCCAGCATAGGAGGGTGGTATCAGCCCCAGCATTTT
CASIGGWYQPQHF
>TRBJ2-3|-|TRBV9|-
TGTGCCAGCAGCAAAGGAGTAAGCACAGATACGCAGTATTTT
CASSKGVSTDTQYF
>TRBJ1-1|-|TRBV6-1|TRBD1
TGTGCCAGCGAGGACAGGAGGGGGAACACTGAAGCTTTCTTT
CASEDRRGNTEAFF
>TRBJ1-5|-|TRBV19|-
TGTGCCAGTCTGGGGCAGGGGCCCGGGCAGCCCCAGCATTTT
CASLGQGPGQPQHF
>TRBJ2-3|-|TRBV28|TRBD1
TGTGCCAGCAGTTTAAAGACCCAGGGGGATATTTCCACAGATACGCAGTATTTT
CASSLKTQGDISTDTQYF
>TRBJ2-1|-|TRBV30|-
TGTGCCTGGAGTGTATGGCTAGCACGTGAGCAGTTCTTC
CAWSVWLAREQFF
>TRBJ1-5|-|TRBV30|TRBD1
TGTGCCTGGAATACGGGACAGGGAAACCAGCCCCAGCATTTT
CAWNTGQGNQPQHF
>TRBJ1-2|-|TRBV5-4|TRBD1
TGTGCCAGCAGCTTGCCGACAGGGAACTATGGCTACACCTTC
CASSLPTGNYGYTF
>TRBJ2-3|-|TRBV5-5|TRBD2
TGTGCCAGCAGGTGGACGGGGGGTCCCCGCACAGATACGCAGTATTTT
CASRWTGGPRTDTQYF
>TRBJ1-1|once|TRBV9|TRBD1
TGTGCCAGCAGCGTAGGGACAGGGGGTAACACTGAAGCTTTCTTT
CASSVGTGGNTEAFF
>TRBJ2-1|-|TRBV7-9|-
TGTGCCAGCAGCTTAGTAGATGAGCAGTTCTTC
CASSLVDEQFF
>TRBJ1-1|once|TRBV10-3|-
TGTGCCATCAGGAAAGGGGAGAACACTGAAGCTTTCTTT
CAIRKGENTEAFF
>TRBJ1-2|-|TRBV6-5|TRBD1
TGTGCCAGCAGTTTTTATTCGCGACAGGGGGCGGATGGCTACACCTTC
CASSFYSRQGADGYTF
>TRBJ1-5|-|TRBV27|TRBD1
TGTGCCAGCAAGGGACAGGGAACCTTTCAGCCCCAGCATTTT
CASKGQGTFQPQHF
>TRBJ2-1|-|TRBV6-1|TRBD1
TGTGCCACCGTTGACCGGGACAGTTCCTACAATGAGCAGTTCTTC
CATVDRDSSYNEQFF
>TRBJ2-1|-|TRBV11-2|-
TGTGCCAGCAGTTCGGGGGGCTGGAGCAATGAGCAGTTCTTC
CASSSGGWSNEQFF
>TRBJ2-1|-|TRBV5-1|TRBD1
TGCGCCAGCAGCTTGATGACAGGGGTCTACAATGAGCAGTTCTTC
CASSLMTGVYNEQFF
>TRBJ2-7|-|TRBV10-3|TRBD2
TGTGCCATCAGTGAGTCGACAAGACTAGCGGGACCGTCCTACGAGCAGTACTTC
CAISESTRLAGPSYEQYF
>TRBJ1-4|-|TRBV9|TRBD1
TGTGCCAGCAGTCGTGGAGGACAGGGTGGGGAAAAACTGTTTTTT
CASSRGGQGGEKLFF
>TRBJ2-1|-|TRBV5-1|-
TGCGCCAGCAGGTTAGAGAGTGAGCAGTTCTTC
CASRLESEQFF
>TRBJ1-6|few|TRBV5-6|TRBD1
TGTGCCAGCAGAACAGGGGGGTCCTATAATTCACCCCTCCACTTT
CASRTGGSYNSPLHF
>TRBJ1-6|-|TRBV30|TRBD1
TGTGCCTGGAGTGCTACAGGGGCAGGAGACTCCTATAATTCACCCCTCCACTTT
CAWSATGAGDSYNSPLHF
>TRBJ2-1|few|TRBV14|TRBD2
TGTGCCAGCAGCAAAGTAGCGGGGGCCACCTACAATGAGCAGTTCTTC
CASSKVAGATYNEQFF
>TRBJ1-6|-|TRBV28|-
TGTGCCAGCAGTTTAAAAATGGAGGGATACTCACCCCTCCACTTT
CASSLKMEGYSPLHF
>TRBJ2-7|-|TRBV13|-
TGTGCCAGCAGCTTAGACAGGCCCCACGAGCAGTACTTC
CASSLDRPHEQYF
>TRBJ2-7|-|TRBV6-1|-
TGTGCCAGCAGTGAAGCGCTTCGGCGGACAGAATACTACGAGCAGTACTTC
CASSEALRRTEYYEQYF
>TRBJ2-7|-|TRBV7-9|-
TGTGCCAGCAGCCAAGGGGGGGCGTCTTCCTACGAGCAGTACTTC
CASSQGGASSYEQYF
>TRBJ1-2|-|TRBV29-1|-
TGCAGCGTTGACCCCCCAGGGACTAACTATGGCTACACCTTC
CSVDPPGTNYGYTF
>TRBJ2-5|-|TRBV10-3|TRBD2
TGTGCCATCAGTGACGGACTAGCGGGGGGGCCCGGAGAGACCCAGTACTTC
CAISDGLAGGPGETQYF
>TRBJ2-3|few|TRBV27|-
TGTGCCAGCAGTTATCCGGGTATGAGTGGAGATACGCAGTATTTT
CASSYPGMSGDTQYF